Listed here are 24 T cell receptor beta chains from one sample, sequenced in a study of blood T cell repertoires in COVID-19. Method: immunoSEQ multiplex PCR; TCRdb's copy keeps in-frame clones and lacks some. The sample has around 250,000 clones; 86% are singletons. Sequencing used peripheral blood. These receptors were collected from a woman of 80 years or more with COVID-19, enrolled during active disease.

The gene calls are TRBV7-2 and TRBJ2-1; 9 bases are a match to TRBD2. V lost 6 bases and J lost 6; bases outside the gene matches: 9. The CDR3 length is 15 residues. Germline V CDR1 and CDR2: SGHTA, FQGNSA. The CDR3 nucleotides are TGTGCCAGCAGTCGACTAGCGGAGTCTTCCAATGAGCAGTTCTTC. Translated, it gives CASSRLAESSNEQFF.

The V gene is TRBV7-8, the J gene TRBJ1-2, with 7 positions matching TRBD1. The CDR3 spans 12 residues. Germline lookup yields CDR1 SGHVS and CDR2 FQNEAQ. V lost 5 bases to trimming and J lost 11 bases; unmatched junction nucleotides: 8. The CDR3 spells CASSRRQGGYTF. The DNA of the CDR3 is TGTGCCAGCAGCCGCCGACAGGGCGGTTACACCTTC.

CDR3 protein: CASSLGRVPRANYGYTF. In DNA, the CDR3 is TGTGCCAGCAGCTTGGGCAGGGTCCCTAGGGCTAACTATGGCTACACCTTC. The chain employs TRBV5-4 and TRBJ1-2, with D possibly matching TRBD1 (5 bases). The CDR3 loop spans 17 amino acids. Germline CDR1 reads SGHNT; CDR2 reads YYREEE (reference sequence). The V and J ends lost 0 bases and 0 bases respectively, with 15 bases between them. The entire variable domain, with the rest obtained from reference TRBV5-4 and TRBJ1-2, is as follows: ETGVTQSPTHLIKTRGQQVTLRCSSQSGHNTVSWYQQALGQGPQFIFQYYREEENGRGNFPPRFSGLQFPNYSSELNVNALELDDSALYLCASSLGRVPRANYGYTFGSGTRLTVV.

The V and J genes are TRBV20-1 and TRBJ2-2; D unclear. Germline-derived CDR1 and CDR2 are DFQATT and SNEGSKA (reference sequence). Deletions cut 3 bases from V and 1 base from J, with 9 bases between. The CDR3 covers 14 residues. The CDR3 protein is CSASYKMNTGELFF. The CDR3 DNA follows: TGCAGTGCTAGTTATAAAATGAACACCGGGGAGCTGTTTTTT.

This clone occurred a few times. The chain couples TRBV6-1 to TRBJ2-1, with TRBD2 identical over 8 bases. V gave up 2 bases and J gave up 1 base; unmatched junction bases: 4. The CDR3 is 16 amino acids. CDR1 is MNHNS, CDR2 SASEGT, per germline. CDR3 protein: CASSESLAGSYNEQFF. The CDR3 DNA is TGTGCCAGCAGTGAATCCCTAGCGGGTTCCTACAATGAGCAGTTCTTC.

The V call is TRBV18, the J call TRBJ1-1, with TRBD1 identical over 7 bases. J was trimmed by 1 base and V by 8 bases; bases with no gene match: 10. This CDR3 has 15 amino acids. The germline gives CDR1 KGHSH, CDR2 LQKENI. For the CDR3, the DNA is TGTGCCAGCCTAGGTAGGTCAGGGGGGAACACTGAAGCTTTCTTT. It specifies CASLGRSGGNTEAFF.

This sequence joins TRBV28 and TRBJ1-2; D gene uncertain. There are 12 residues in the CDR3. Trimming pared 5 bases from V and 4 bases from J, leaving 8 bases between. Germline V gene lookup returns CDR1 MDHEN and CDR2 SYDVKM. The chain's CDR3 is CASSTQSYGYTF. CDR3 nucleotide sequence: TGTGCCAGCAGTACACAAAGCTATGGCTACACCTTC.

This sequence joins TRBV10-3 and TRBJ1-5; TRBD1 might be the D (6 bases). The CDR3 has 16 residues. The V and J ends lost 5 bases and 1 base respectively, with 15 bases between them. Germline values: CDR1 ENHRY, CDR2 SYGVKD. The CDR3 spells CAISNPGQKSNQPQHF. CDR3 sequence (DNA): TGTGCCATCAGTAACCCGGGACAAAAGAGCAATCAGCCCCAGCATTTT.

The chain uses TRBV2 and TRBJ2-5, with D possibly TRBD2 on 5 matching bases. Germline assignment: CDR1 SNHLY and CDR2 FYNNEI. CDR3 length: 14 amino acids. Trimming stripped 5 bases from V and 0 bases from J, with 10 bases between. The CDR3 sequence: CASSPGYYQETQYF. The DNA of the CDR3 is TGTGCCAGCAGTCCGGGATACTACCAAGAGACCCAGTACTTC.

The V call is TRBV7-9, the J call TRBJ2-2, with 7 bases lining up with TRBD1. The CDR3 is 15 residues long. The germline V gene has CDR1 SEHNR and CDR2 FQNEAQ (reference sequence). J gave up 0 bases and V 3 bases, and 1 base lay outside the gene matches. CDR3 residues: CASSFTGANTGELFF. The CDR3 DNA follows: TGTGCCAGCAGCTTCACAGGGGCGAACACCGGGGAGCTGTTTTTT.

The genes are TRBV28 and TRBJ2-5; 12 bases are a match to TRBD2. Per the germline V gene, CDR1 is MDHEN and CDR2 is SYDVKM. The ends lost 7 bases at V and 5 bases at J; junction bases unmatched: 8. This CDR3 has 15 residues. CDR3 region: CASKPSGGARETQYF. CDR3 bases: TGTGCCAGCAAGCCTAGCGGGGGGGCCCGGGAGACCCAGTACTTC.

The chain employs TRBV30 and TRBJ2-7, with D perhaps TRBD2 (7 bases). The germline V gene has CDR1 GTSNPN and CDR2 SVGIG (reference sequence). This CDR3 contains 12 residues. The V end was cut by 2 bases, the J end by 6 bases, with 11 bases between. The CDR3: CAWSPRGGEQYF. In DNA form, the CDR3 reads TGTGCCTGGAGTCCGAGGGGGGGCGAGCAGTACTTC.

The J gene is TRBJ1-6, the V gene TRBV19; tentative D call: TRBD1 (6 bases). In germline, CDR1 is LNHDA, CDR2 SQIVND (reference sequence). CDR3 size: 14 residues. The V and J ends lost 3 bases and 7 bases respectively, with 10 bases between them. The CDR3 here is CASSMDRRNSPLHF. CDR3 in DNA: TGTGCCAGTAGTATGGACAGAAGGAATTCACCCCTCCACTTT.

This chain connects TRBV4-1 to TRBJ1-2; D gene unclear. Germline CDR1 and CDR2: MGHRA and YSYEKL. Between the trimmed V and J ends, which lost 2 bases and 1 base, there was a span of 17 bases. The CDR3 covers 17 residues. The CDR3 sequence: CASSQTSRPGVNYGYTF. The CDR3 DNA sequence: TGCGCCAGCAGCCAAACTAGCCGCCCTGGGGTTAACTATGGCTACACCTTC.

The rearrangement links TRBV5-5 to TRBJ2-2, with D perhaps matching TRBD1 (5 bases). The CDR3 runs 15 residues. Germline V CDR1 and CDR2: SGHKS, YYEKEE (reference sequence). V gave up 1 base and J gave up 5 bases, with 12 bases separating them. CDR3 nucleotide sequence: TGTGCCAGCAGCTTGTTATTAGGGGTGACCGGGGAGCTGTTTTTT. Its translation: CASSLLLGVTGELFF.

A note on this clone: The sample holds other DNA sequences that translate to the same CDR3. This chain uses TRBV7-3 with TRBJ1-1; perhaps TRBD1 as D (5 bases). V lost 1 base and J 1 base, leaving 7 bases between the germline ends. The CDR3 loop spans 14 amino acids. The V gene's germline CDR1 is SGHTA and CDR2 FQGTGA. For the CDR3, the DNA is TGTGCCAGCAGCTTAAGCGGGGCGAACACTGAAGCTTTCTTT. Translated, it gives CASSLSGANTEAFF. Combining the CDR3 with reference TRBV7-3 and TRBJ1-1 gives the whole variable domain GAGVSQTPSNKVTEKGKYVELRCDPISGHTALYWYRQSLGQGPEFLIYFQGTGAADDSGLPNDRFFAVRPEGSVSTLKIQRTERGDSAVYLCASSLSGANTEAFFGQGTRLTVV.

The chain couples TRBV28 to TRBJ1-6; TRBD1 matches at 9 bases. CDR3 length equals 15 residues. Germline trimming cut 6 bases from V and 11 bases from J; bases unmatched to any gene: 11. CDR1 is MDHEN and CDR2 is SYDVKM in the germline V gene. In DNA, the CDR3 is TGTGCCAGCAGAATCCCGGGACAGGGTACCCCACCCCTCCACTTT. It codes for CASRIPGQGTPPLHF.

This sequence joins TRBV12-3 or TRBV12-4 and TRBJ1-1; possible D gene TRBD1, 5 bases. V was trimmed by 6 bases and J by 8 bases, leaving 16 bases between them. There are 13 residues in the CDR3. The CDR3 DNA is TGTGCCAGCAGAGCGGGTGGGACTTCCGAAGCTTTCTTT. Its translation: CASRAGGTSEAFF.

This sequence joins TRBV7-8 and TRBJ1-1; D gene unclear. Germline V gene lookup returns CDR1 SGHVS and CDR2 FQNEAQ. Trimming took 3 bases from V and 1 from J, leaving 6 bases between them. The CDR3 is 13 residues long. Written as DNA, the CDR3 is TGTGCCAGCAGCTTGCGATGGAACACTGAAGCTTTCTTT. It is translated as CASSLRWNTEAFF. Full variable domain (outside the CDR3, taken from reference TRBV7-8 and TRBJ1-1): GAGVSQSPRYKVAKRGQDVALRCDPISGHVSLFWYQQALGQGPEFLTYFQNEAQLDKSGLPSDRFFAERPEGSVSTLKIQRTQQEDSAVYLCASSLRWNTEAFFGQGTRLTVV.

CDR3 DNA sequence: TGTGCCAGCAGCTTAACAGTGAACACTGAAGCTTTCTTT. Its translation is CASSLTVNTEAFF. V usage is TRBV7-7 and J usage is TRBJ1-1, with no clear D. V was clipped by 2 bases and J by 0 bases, with 4 bases between them. This CDR3 has 13 amino acids. Germline V CDR1 and CDR2: SSHAT, FNYEAQ (reference sequence). The variable domain in full, completed from reference TRBV7-7 and TRBJ1-1, reads GAGVSQSPRYKVTKRGQDVTLRCDPISSHATLYWYQQALGQGPEFLTYFNYEAQPDKSGLPSDRFSAERPEGSISTLTIQRTEQRDSAMYRCASSLTVNTEAFFGQGTRLTVV.

This clone was counted a few times. The genes are TRBV27 and TRBJ1-4; D is possibly TRBD1 (5 bases). V was shortened by 7 bases and J by 5 bases, with 17 bases between the two germline ends. The germline CDR1 and CDR2 sequences are MNHEY and SMNVEV (reference sequence). The CDR3 contains 15 residues. The CDR3 bases are TGTGCCAGCAAACAACGCGGGACCGCGAATGAAAAACTGTTTTTT. Translation: CASKQRGTANEKLFF. The full variable domain, its missing parts supplied by reference TRBV27 and TRBJ1-4, is EAQVTQNPRYLITVTGKKLTVTCSQNMNHEYMSWYRQDPGLGLRQIYYSMNVEVTDKGDVPEGYKVSRKEKRNFPLILESPSPNQTSLYFCASKQRGTANEKLFFGSGTQLSVL.

This clone has a handful of counts. The gene calls are TRBV6-5 and TRBJ2-1; the match to TRBD1 covers 9 bases. V was clipped by 3 bases and J by 3 bases; unmatched bases: 6. Per the germline V gene, CDR1 is MNHEY and CDR2 is SVGAGI. The CDR3 spans 16 residues. CDR3 residues: CASSYSGTGNYNEQFF. In nucleotides, the CDR3 is TGTGCCAGCAGTTATTCGGGGACAGGGAACTACAATGAGCAGTTCTTC.

This sequence joins TRBV2 and TRBJ1-1; 8 bases agree with TRBD1. CDR3 length equals 15 residues. From germline, CDR1 is SNHLY and CDR2 FYNNEI. Unmatched junction bases numbered 8, after V lost 7 bases and J lost 1 base. As DNA, the CDR3 is TGTGCCAGCATGTGGACAGGGCTGGCGAACACTGAAGCTTTCTTT. Translation gives CASMWTGLANTEAFF.

V usage is TRBV5-6 and J usage is TRBJ1-3; D unresolved. CDR1 SGHDT and CDR2 YYEEEE come from the germline V gene. This CDR3 has 16 amino acids. Trimming removed 5 bases at V and 0 bases at J, with 15 bases between. CDR3 loop: CASSLFAGNSGNTIYF. The CDR3 coding sequence is TGTGCCAGCAGTTTGTTTGCAGGAAACTCTGGAAACACCATATATTTT.